The 26 T cell receptor beta chains below come from one sample, sequenced in a study of radiation and T cells in renal cell carcinoma. Some clones are missing from TCRdb's copy, which holds only in-frame ones; the method was immunoSEQ multiplex PCR. The sample carries about 140,000 clones, less than 90% recorded once. Time point described: baseline pretreatment blood. The treatment was: 15 Gy SBRT to primary tumor, nephrectomy 4 weeks later. The sequences come from blood, collected from a patient whose treatment included radiotherapy and nephrectomy. These receptors all come from a woman between 45 and 60 years old with renal cell carcinoma.

Turning to this clone: Other nucleotide sequences from this sample produce the same CDR3. This chain uses TRBV5-1 with TRBJ1-1; weak D call: TRBD1 (5 bases). Germline V CDR1 and CDR2: SGHRS, YFSETQ. Trimming took off 4 bases at V and 4 bases at J, with 17 bases between the two ends. The CDR3 loop spans 15 amino acids. CDR3 protein: CASSLVGGGSTEAFF. CDR3 in DNA: TGCGCCAGCAGCCTCGTTGGGGGAGGGTCCACTGAAGCTTTCTTT.

The V call is TRBV7-9, the J call TRBJ2-3; maybe TRBD2 (5 bases). CDR3 size: 15 residues. Germline values: CDR1 SEHNR, CDR2 FQNEAQ (reference sequence). Trimming removed 5 bases from V and 2 bases from J, with 14 bases in between. The CDR3 loop reads CASSPTGGSTDTQYF. In DNA, the CDR3 is TGTGCCAGCAGCCCCACTGGAGGATCCACAGATACGCAGTATTTT.

V and J are TRBV27 and TRBJ2-1; 11 nucleotides agree with TRBD2. Germline loops: CDR1 MNHEY, CDR2 SMNVEV (reference sequence). V shed 3 bases, J shed 7 bases, and the junction held 11 bases outside the gene matches. CDR3 length equals 17 residues. In nucleotides, the CDR3 is TGTGCCAGCAGTTTGAGTAGCGGGAGGGCTTCAGGGAATGAGCAGTTCTTC. It yields the protein CASSLSSGRASGNEQFF.

J is TRBJ1-2 and V is TRBV5-1; TRBD1 might be the D (6 bases). Germline V gene lookup returns CDR1 SGHRS and CDR2 YFSETQ. The CDR3 spans 13 residues. Trimming left V 4 bases short and J 4 bases short, with 11 bases between. In nucleotides, the CDR3 is TGCGCCAGCAGCCTCTCGACAGGCTATGGCTACACCTTC. It is translated as CASSLSTGYGYTF.

The chain links TRBV7-2 to TRBJ1-4; tentatively, D is TRBD1 (5 bases). Germline CDR1 is SGHTA and CDR2 is FQGNSA. V lost 6 bases, J lost 8 bases, and 16 bases lay in between. The CDR3 totals 14 residues. The CDR3 DNA reads as TGTGCCAGCAGTTCTCAGGGATGGAGCGAAAAACTGTTTTTT. It codes for CASSSQGWSEKLFF.

This chain uses TRBV7-9 with TRBJ1-3; D call uncertain. Trimming stripped 4 bases from V and 0 bases from J, with 13 bases between. Per germline, CDR1 SEHNR and CDR2 FQNEAQ (reference sequence). CDR3 size: 16 residues. CDR3 in amino acids: CASSSIPPRSGNTIYF. The CDR3 DNA reads TGTGCCAGCAGCTCGATCCCGCCCCGCTCTGGAAACACCATATATTTT.

The chain recombines TRBV27 with TRBJ2-2; D gene ambiguous. Trimming pared 3 bases from V and 4 bases from J, leaving 6 bases between. Germline V lookup: CDR1 MNHEY, CDR2 SMNVEV (reference sequence). This CDR3 contains 13 residues. The CDR3 DNA follows: TGTGCCAGCAGTTTGGGGTTCACCGGGGAGCTGTTTTTT. It codes for CASSLGFTGELFF.

The chain recombines TRBV6-1 with TRBJ1-1; D is ambiguous. CDR3 length: 12 residues. Trimming shortened V by 4 bases and J by 6 bases, and 9 bases separated the two germline ends. The germline gives CDR1 MNHNS, CDR2 SASEGT. The CDR3 reads CASSVQRPEAFF. The CDR3 nucleotides are TGTGCCAGCAGTGTACAGCGCCCTGAAGCTTTCTTT.

This clone came up once. The chain employs TRBV6-5 and TRBJ1-2; the match to TRBD1 covers 7 bases. Germline CDR1 and CDR2: MNHEY and SVGAGI. J was trimmed by 4 bases and V by 2 bases; bases with no gene match: 7. This CDR3 has 15 amino acids. CDR3 loop: CASSYTGTAPYGYTF. CDR3 nucleotide sequence: TGTGCCAGCAGTTACACCGGGACAGCACCCTATGGCTACACCTTC.

The chain couples TRBV4-1 to TRBJ2-5; D possibly uses TRBD1 or TRBD2 (5 bases each). The germline CDR1 and CDR2 sequences are MGHRA and YSYEKL. The CDR3 runs 14 residues. V was pared by 4 bases and J by 1 base, with 10 bases between. CDR3 residues: CASSPGSLQETQYF. CDR3 nucleotide sequence: TGCGCCAGCAGCCCAGGGAGTCTCCAAGAGACCCAGTACTTC.

The V gene is TRBV7-2, the J gene TRBJ2-5; D unclear. Per the germline V gene, CDR1 is SGHTA and CDR2 is FQGNSA. Trimming stripped 5 bases from V and 4 bases from J, with 8 bases between. The CDR3 has 12 amino acids. The CDR3 DNA is TGTGCCAGCAGCCTTTTAAGAGAGACCCAGTACTTC. This codes for CASSLLRETQYF.

The sample holds a few counts of this clone. Other DNA sequences of this sample code for an identical CDR3. The chain couples TRBV29-1 to TRBJ1-2; D perhaps matches TRBD1 (6 bases). Germline V gives CDR1 SQVTM, CDR2 ANQGSEA. There are 11 residues in the CDR3. The V and J ends lost 4 bases and 7 bases respectively, with 10 bases between them. The CDR3 here is CSVAGAGGYTF. The CDR3, as DNA: TGCAGCGTTGCAGGGGCGGGTGGCTACACCTTC.

The V and J genes are TRBV4-3 and TRBJ1-4; TRBD1 is a possible D gene (6 bases). The CDR3 has 15 residues. The V end lost 0 bases, the J end lost 8 bases, and 13 bases lay between the germline ends. Germline V gene lookup returns CDR1 LGHNA and CDR2 YSLEER. The CDR3 protein is CASSQDPGAREKLFF. CDR3 nucleotide sequence: TGCGCCAGCAGCCAAGATCCAGGGGCGAGGGAAAAACTGTTTTTT.

The rearrangement uses TRBV30 and TRBJ2-1, with D possibly matching TRBD1 (6 bases). Germline loops: CDR1 GTSNPN, CDR2 SVGIG (reference sequence). The V end lost 0 bases, the J end lost 9 bases, and 15 bases lay between the germline ends. CDR3 length: 14 residues. The CDR3 region has the DNA TGTGCCTGGAGTGTACTGGCAGGGGTGGTTGAGCAGTTCTTC. Translated, it gives CAWSVLAGVVEQFF.

The CDR3 is CAIMESSGANVLTF. Written as DNA, the CDR3 is TGTGCCATCATGGAGAGCTCTGGGGCCAACGTCCTGACTTTC. V and J are TRBV10-3 and TRBJ2-6; D remains ambiguous. Trimming removed 7 bases from V and 0 bases from J, with 7 bases in between. Germline V gene data show CDR1 as ENHRY and CDR2 as SYGVKD. CDR3 length: 14 amino acids.

This clone was seen a few times. The gene calls are TRBV5-6 and TRBJ1-5; the D gene is possibly TRBD1 (6 bases). Germline lookup yields CDR1 SGHDT and CDR2 YYEEEE. This CDR3 contains 18 residues. V lost 6 bases and J lost 3, with 25 bases in between. In DNA form, the CDR3 reads TGTGCCAGCATCGCCGAGGACAGCATCATTCGGGTCAATCAGCCCCAGCATTTT. Translating it yields CASIAEDSIIRVNQPQHF. The full variable domain, completed using reference TRBV5-6 and TRBJ1-5, is DAGVTQSPTHLIKTRGQQVTLRCSPKSGHDTVSWYQQALGQGPQFIFQYYEEEERQRGNFPDRFSGHQFPNYSSELNVNALLLGDSALYLCASIAEDSIIRVNQPQHFGDGTRLSIL.

The V gene is TRBV2, the J gene TRBJ1-1; the D is unclear. V lost 7 bases to trimming and J lost 8 bases, with 11 bases between them. The germline V gene has CDR1 SNHLY and CDR2 FYNNEI. CDR3 length: 11 residues. This CDR3 reads CASTPEKEAFF. CDR3 nucleotides: TGTGCCAGCACCCCCGAGAAGGAAGCTTTCTTT.

This clone has only one observation. An end of the junction differs from the germline gene, which may be a read error. The genes are TRBV29-1 and TRBJ1-4, with D perhaps TRBD1 (6 bases). Germline CDR1 is SQVTM and CDR2 is ANQGSEA. The CDR3 is 12 residues long. The CDR3 region has the DNA TGCAGCGCTGAAAAAGGGGGTGAAAAACTGTTTTTT. Its translation: CSAEKGGEKLFF.

The table lists this clone with a count of one. The chain employs TRBV4-1 and TRBJ2-3; 9 positions match TRBD1. Trimming took 2 bases from V and 3 from J; bases not matched to a gene: 9. The CDR3 contains 17 residues. CDR1 and CDR2 (germline): MGHRA, YSYEKL. The CDR3 bases are TGCGCCAGCAGCCAAACCCCGGGACAGGGTCCGACAGATACGCAGTATTTT. Its translation is CASSQTPGQGPTDTQYF.

About this clone: The identical CDR3 is also encoded by other nucleotide sequences in the sample. The chain employs TRBV7-2 and TRBJ2-5; D remains ambiguous. Trimming removed 5 bases at V and 1 base at J, with 11 bases between. CDR1 and CDR2 from the germline V gene are SGHTA and FQGNSA. The CDR3 length is 14 residues. The CDR3 coding sequence is TGTGCCAGCAGCCTGGTACGAGGCCAAGAGACCCAGTACTTC. It codes for CASSLVRGQETQYF. Full variable domain (missing parts from reference TRBV7-2 and TRBJ2-5): GAGVSQSPSNKVTEKGKDVELRCDPISGHTALYWYRQSLGQGLEFLIYFQGNSAPDKSGLPSDRFSAERTGGSVSTLTIQRTQQEDSAVYLCASSLVRGQETQYFGPGTRLLVL.

This clone was detected only a few times. The chain combines TRBV7-8 with TRBJ1-1; D is uncertain. The V gene lost 7 bases and the J gene lost 0 bases, with 12 bases spanning the gap. Germline CDR1 SGHVS, CDR2 FQNEAQ. There are 14 residues in the CDR3. CDR3 in DNA: TGTGCCAGCATCTCGGCCGTCATGAACACTGAAGCTTTCTTT. This gives the protein CASISAVMNTEAFF.

This clone was observed a single time. V is TRBV9 and J is TRBJ2-5, with D perhaps TRBD2 (7 bases). The CDR3 totals 15 residues. The germline V gene has CDR1 SGDLS and CDR2 YYNGEE. Trimming took 0 bases from V and 5 from J, leaving 14 bases between them. CDR3 amino acids: CASSVGGGAAETQYF. Written as DNA, the CDR3 is TGTGCCAGCAGCGTAGGCGGGGGCGCGGCGGAGACCCAGTACTTC. Combining the CDR3 with reference TRBV9 and TRBJ2-5 gives the whole variable domain DSGVTQTPKHLITATGQRVTLRCSPRSGDLSVYWYQQSLDQGLQFLIQYYNGEERAKGNILERFSAQQFPDLHSELNLSSLELGDSALYFCASSVGGGAAETQYFGPGTRLLVL.

V and J are TRBV2 and TRBJ2-7; D is tentatively TRBD1 or TRBD2 (5 bases each). Germline V gene sequence: CDR1 SNHLY, CDR2 FYNNEI. Trimming cost V 8 bases and J 4 bases, with 15 bases left between them. This CDR3 spans 13 amino acids. The CDR3 region is CASWDQKYYEQYF. CDR3 sequence (DNA): TGTGCCAGCTGGGACCAGAAGTATTACGAGCAGTACTTC.

The V call is TRBV5-4, the J call TRBJ2-7; maybe TRBD1 (5 bases). The germline V gene has CDR1 SGHNT and CDR2 YYREEE (reference sequence). The CDR3 loop spans 14 amino acids. The V end was cut by 4 bases, the J end by 4 bases, with 15 bases between. This CDR3 reads CASSRSIDRYEQYF. In DNA, the CDR3 is TGTGCCAGCAGCCGCTCTATTGACAGATACGAGCAGTACTTC.

This clone came up once. The chain has TRBV5-1 and TRBJ2-3; unclear D gene. Germline loops: CDR1 SGHRS, CDR2 YFSETQ. This CDR3 has 15 residues. V gave up 3 bases and J gave up 0 bases, with 11 bases separating them. CDR3 loop: CASSSLTSSTDTQYF. The CDR3 DNA sequence: TGCGCCAGCAGCTCCCTAACTTCTAGCACAGATACGCAGTATTTT.

The rearrangement links TRBV27 to TRBJ2-7, with D hard to call. The CDR3 length is 14 residues. Trimming removed 3 bases at V and 2 bases at J, with 11 bases between. The germline V gene encodes CDR1 MNHEY and CDR2 SMNVEV (reference sequence). The CDR3 loop reads CASSFGSGPYEQYF. The DNA for the CDR3 is TGTGCCAGCAGTTTTGGTTCGGGCCCCTACGAGCAGTACTTC.